This record looks at one T cell receptor (beta chain) sequence and its context. Assay used: immunoSEQ multiplex PCR; TCRdb lists only in-frame clones, some missing. The sample lists some 68,000 clones, roughly 91% occurring once. This entry is derived from a study of T cells after somatic rescue of genetic block. This CDR3 has 14 amino acids. Trimming shortened V by 5 bases and J by 6 bases, and 17 bases separated the two germline ends. The germline V gene has CDR1 LNHDA and CDR2 SQIVND (reference sequence). The receptor was derived from a man aged 25-40 years. The chain links TRBV19 to TRBJ2-7; D call uncertain. Sequencing input: peripheral blood mononuclear cells (PBMCs). The CDR3 reads CASSLRPAGSEQYF. The CDR3, as DNA: TGTGCCAGTAGTCTCAGACCCGCTGGGTCCGAGCAGTACTTC.